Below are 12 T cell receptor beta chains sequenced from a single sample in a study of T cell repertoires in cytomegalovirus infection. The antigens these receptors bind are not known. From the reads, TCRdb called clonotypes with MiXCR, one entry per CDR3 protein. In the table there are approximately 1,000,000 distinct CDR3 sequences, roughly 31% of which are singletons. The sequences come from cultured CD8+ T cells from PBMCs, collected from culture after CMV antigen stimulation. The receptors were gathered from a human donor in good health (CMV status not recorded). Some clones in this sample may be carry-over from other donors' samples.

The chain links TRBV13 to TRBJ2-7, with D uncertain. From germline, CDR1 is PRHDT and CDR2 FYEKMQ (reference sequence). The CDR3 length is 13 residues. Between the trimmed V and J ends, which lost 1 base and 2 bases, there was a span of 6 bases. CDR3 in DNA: TGTGCCAGCAGCTTAGAAGGGCCCTACGAGCAGTACTTC. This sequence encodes CASSLEGPYEQYF.

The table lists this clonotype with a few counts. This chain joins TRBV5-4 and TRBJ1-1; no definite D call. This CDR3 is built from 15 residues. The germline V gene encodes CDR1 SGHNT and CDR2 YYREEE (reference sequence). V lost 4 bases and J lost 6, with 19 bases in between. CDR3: CASSLPAGFGAEAFF. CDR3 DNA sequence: TGTGCCAGCAGCCTCCCGGCGGGCTTCGGTGCTGAAGCTTTCTTT.

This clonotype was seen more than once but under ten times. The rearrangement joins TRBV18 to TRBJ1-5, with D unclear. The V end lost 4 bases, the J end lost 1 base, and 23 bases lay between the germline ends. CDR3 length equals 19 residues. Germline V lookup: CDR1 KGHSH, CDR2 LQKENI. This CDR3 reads CASSRERSWTGSSNQPQHF. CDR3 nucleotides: TGTGCCAGCTCACGCGAAAGGAGCTGGACCGGGTCAAGCAATCAGCCCCAGCATTTT.

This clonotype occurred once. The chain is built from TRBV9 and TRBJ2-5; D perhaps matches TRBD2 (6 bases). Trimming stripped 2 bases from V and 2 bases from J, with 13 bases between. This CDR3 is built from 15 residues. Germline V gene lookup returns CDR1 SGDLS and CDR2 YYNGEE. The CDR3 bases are TGTGCCAGCAGCGTCGTGGGGAGGACTCAAGAGACCCAGTACTTC. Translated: CASSVVGRTQETQYF.

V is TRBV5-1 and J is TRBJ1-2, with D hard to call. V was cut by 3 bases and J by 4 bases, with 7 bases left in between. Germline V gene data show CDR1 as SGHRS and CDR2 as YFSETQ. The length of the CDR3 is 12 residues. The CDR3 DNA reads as TGCGCCAGCAGCTCCGAGCCCTATGGCTACACCTTC. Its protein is CASSSEPYGYTF.

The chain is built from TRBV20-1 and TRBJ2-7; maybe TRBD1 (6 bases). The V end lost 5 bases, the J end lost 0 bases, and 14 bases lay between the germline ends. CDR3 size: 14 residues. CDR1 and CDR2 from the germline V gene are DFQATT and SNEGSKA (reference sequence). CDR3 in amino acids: CSALNTGSSYEQYF. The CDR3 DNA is TGCAGTGCTTTGAATACAGGGTCCTCCTACGAGCAGTACTTC.

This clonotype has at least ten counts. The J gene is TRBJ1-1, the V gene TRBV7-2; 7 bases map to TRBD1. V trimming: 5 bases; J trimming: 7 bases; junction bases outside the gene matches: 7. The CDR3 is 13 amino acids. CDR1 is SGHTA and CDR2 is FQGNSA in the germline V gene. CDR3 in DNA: TGTGCCAGCAGCCTAGGGGGCTGGGGTGAAGCTTTCTTT. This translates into CASSLGGWGEAFF.

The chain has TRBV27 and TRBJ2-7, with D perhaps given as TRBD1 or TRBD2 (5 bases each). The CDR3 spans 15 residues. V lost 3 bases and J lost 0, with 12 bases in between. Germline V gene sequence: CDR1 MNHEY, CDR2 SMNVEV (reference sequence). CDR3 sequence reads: CASSFHGTDSYEQYF. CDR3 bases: TGTGCCAGCAGTTTTCACGGGACGGACTCCTACGAGCAGTACTTC.

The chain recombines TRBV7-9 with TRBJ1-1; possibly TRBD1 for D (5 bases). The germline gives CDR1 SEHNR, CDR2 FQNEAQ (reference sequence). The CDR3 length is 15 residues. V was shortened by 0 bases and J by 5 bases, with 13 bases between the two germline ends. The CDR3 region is CASSLAWGSGTEAFF. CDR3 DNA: TGTGCCAGCAGCTTAGCGTGGGGCTCAGGGACTGAAGCTTTCTTT.

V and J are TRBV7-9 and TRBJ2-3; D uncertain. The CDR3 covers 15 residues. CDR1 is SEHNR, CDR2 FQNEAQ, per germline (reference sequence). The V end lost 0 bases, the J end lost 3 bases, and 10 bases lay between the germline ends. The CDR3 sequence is CASSLAGLETDTQYF. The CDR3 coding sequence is TGTGCCAGCAGCTTAGCCGGGTTAGAGACAGATACGCAGTATTTT.

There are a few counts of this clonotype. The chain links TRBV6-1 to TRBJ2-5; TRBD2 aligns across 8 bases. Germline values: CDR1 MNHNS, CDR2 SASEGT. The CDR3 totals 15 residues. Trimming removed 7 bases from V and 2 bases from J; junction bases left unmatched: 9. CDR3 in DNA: TGTGCCAGCACCAAAGGGACGGGAGGGCAAGAGACCCAGTACTTC. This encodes CASTKGTGGQETQYF.

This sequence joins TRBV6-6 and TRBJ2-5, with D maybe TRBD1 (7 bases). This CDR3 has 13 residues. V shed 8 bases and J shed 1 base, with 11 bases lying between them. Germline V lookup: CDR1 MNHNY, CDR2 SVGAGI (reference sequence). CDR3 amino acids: CASPGGTQETQYF. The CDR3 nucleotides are TGTGCCAGCCCAGGGGGGACCCAAGAGACCCAGTACTTC.